The T cell receptor (beta chain) under discussion was sequenced for a study of T cells in localized non-small cell lung cancer. On this clone: The antigen is unknown.

The data were produced by immunoSEQ multiplex PCR, yet TCRdb's version contains in-frame clones alone and is incomplete. The sample consists of about 70,000 clones, 85% to 90% of them appearing once. J was trimmed by 8 bases and V by 5 bases; bases with no gene match: 10. CDR3 length equals 15 residues. CDR1 and CDR2 from the germline V gene are MDHEN and SYDVKM. Study-level findings and limits: Uninvolved nearby lung showed the greatest T cell clonality, exceeding that found in tumor. One tumor region alone was sequenced, and heterogeneity therefore remains possible. Detection in adjacent lung was observed for a median 57 of the top 100 tumor clones.

This material consisted of peripheral blood, taken before any cancer treatment. The TCR was taken from a male donor at least 60 years old with stage III squamous cell lung carcinoma. V and J are TRBV28 and TRBJ2-1; 9 bases are a match to TRBD1. CDR3 DNA: TGTGCCAGCAGTACCCCGGGACAGGGTGGATATGAGCAGTTCTTC. Amino acids: CASSTPGQGGYEQFF.